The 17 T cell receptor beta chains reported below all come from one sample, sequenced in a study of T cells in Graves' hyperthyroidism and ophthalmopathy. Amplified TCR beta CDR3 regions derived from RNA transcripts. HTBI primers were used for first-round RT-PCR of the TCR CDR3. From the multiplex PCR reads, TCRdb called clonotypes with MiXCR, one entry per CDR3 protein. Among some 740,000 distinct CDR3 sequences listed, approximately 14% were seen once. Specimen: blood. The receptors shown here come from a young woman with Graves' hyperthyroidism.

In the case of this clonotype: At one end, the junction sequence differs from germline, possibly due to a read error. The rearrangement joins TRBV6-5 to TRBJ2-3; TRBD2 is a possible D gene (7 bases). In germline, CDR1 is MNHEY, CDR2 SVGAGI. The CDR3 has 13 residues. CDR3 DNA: TGTGCCAGCAGTTTAAGGGGGGGACTACCGACGGTTTTT. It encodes CASSLRGGLPTVF.

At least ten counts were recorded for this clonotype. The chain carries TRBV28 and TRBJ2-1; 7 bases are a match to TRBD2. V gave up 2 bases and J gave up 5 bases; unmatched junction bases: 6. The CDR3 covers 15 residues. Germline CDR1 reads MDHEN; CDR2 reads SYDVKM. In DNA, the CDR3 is TGTGCCAGCAGTTTACGGGCTAGCGGTAACAATGAGCAGTTCTTC. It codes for CASSLRASGNNEQFF.

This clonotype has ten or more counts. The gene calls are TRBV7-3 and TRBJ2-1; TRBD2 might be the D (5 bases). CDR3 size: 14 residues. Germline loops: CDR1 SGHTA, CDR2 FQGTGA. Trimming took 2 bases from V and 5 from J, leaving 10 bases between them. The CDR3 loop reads CASSLPGLHNEQFF. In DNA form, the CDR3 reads TGTGCCAGCAGCTTACCCGGACTCCACAATGAGCAGTTCTTC.

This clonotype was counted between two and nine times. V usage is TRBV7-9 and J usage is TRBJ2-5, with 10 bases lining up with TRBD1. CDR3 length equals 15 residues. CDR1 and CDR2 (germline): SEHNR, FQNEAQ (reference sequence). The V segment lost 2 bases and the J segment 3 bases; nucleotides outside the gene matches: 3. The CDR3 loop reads CASSLTGTGEETQYF. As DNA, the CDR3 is TGTGCCAGCAGCTTAACCGGGACAGGGGAAGAGACCCAGTACTTC.

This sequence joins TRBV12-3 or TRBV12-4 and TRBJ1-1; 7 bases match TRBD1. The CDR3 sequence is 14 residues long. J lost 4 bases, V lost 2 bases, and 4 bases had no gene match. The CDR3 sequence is CASSLWQGGTEAFF. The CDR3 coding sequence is TGTGCCAGCAGTTTATGGCAGGGGGGCACTGAAGCTTTCTTT.

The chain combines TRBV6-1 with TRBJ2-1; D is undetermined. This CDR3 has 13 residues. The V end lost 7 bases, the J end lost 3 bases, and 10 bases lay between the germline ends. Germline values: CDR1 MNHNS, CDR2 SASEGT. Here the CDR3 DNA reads TGTGCCAGCAATAATAATTTCTACAATGAGCAGTTCTTC. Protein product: CASNNNFYNEQFF.

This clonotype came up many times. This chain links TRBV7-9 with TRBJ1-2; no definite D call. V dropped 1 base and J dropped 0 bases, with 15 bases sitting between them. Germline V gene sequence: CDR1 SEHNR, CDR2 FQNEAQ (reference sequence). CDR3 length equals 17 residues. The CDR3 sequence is CASSLVPVSPPNYGYTF. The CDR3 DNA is TGTGCCAGCAGCTTAGTACCCGTTAGCCCCCCTAACTATGGCTACACCTTC.

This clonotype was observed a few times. CDR3 coding DNA: TGCAGTGCTATCGCGGGAAGAAGAACGGCAGATACGCAGTATTTT. This gives the protein CSAIAGRRTADTQYF. The V call is TRBV20-1, the J call TRBJ2-3; possibly TRBD2 for D (6 bases). Trimming stripped 4 bases from V and 4 bases from J, with 18 bases between. This CDR3 contains 15 residues. Germline lookup yields CDR1 DFQATT and CDR2 SNEGSKA (reference sequence).

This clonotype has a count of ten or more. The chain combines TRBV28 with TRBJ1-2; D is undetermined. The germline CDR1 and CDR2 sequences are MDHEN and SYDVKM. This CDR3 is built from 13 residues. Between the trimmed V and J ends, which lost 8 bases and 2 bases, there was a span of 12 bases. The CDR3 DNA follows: TGTGCCAGCCAGGTCTCGAAGAACTATGGCTACACCTTC. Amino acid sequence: CASQVSKNYGYTF.

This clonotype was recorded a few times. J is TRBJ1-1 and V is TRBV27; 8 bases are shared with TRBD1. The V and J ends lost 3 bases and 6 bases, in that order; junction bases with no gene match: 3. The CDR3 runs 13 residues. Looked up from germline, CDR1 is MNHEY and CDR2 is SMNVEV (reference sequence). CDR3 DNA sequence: TGTGCCAGCAGTTTCCAGGGGGCCTCTGAAGCTTTCTTT. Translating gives CASSFQGASEAFF.

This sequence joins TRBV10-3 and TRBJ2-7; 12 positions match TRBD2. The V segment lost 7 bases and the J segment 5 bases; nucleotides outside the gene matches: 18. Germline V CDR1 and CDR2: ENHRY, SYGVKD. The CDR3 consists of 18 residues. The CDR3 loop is CAITKRGALAGGLNEQYF. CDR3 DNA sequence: TGTGCCATCACCAAACGGGGGGCACTAGCGGGAGGACTCAACGAGCAGTACTTC.

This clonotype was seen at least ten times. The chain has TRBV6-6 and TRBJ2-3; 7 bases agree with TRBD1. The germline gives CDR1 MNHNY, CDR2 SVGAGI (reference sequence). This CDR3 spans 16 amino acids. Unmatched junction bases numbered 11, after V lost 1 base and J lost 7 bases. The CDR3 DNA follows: TGTGCCAGCAGTTACTGGACAGGTGGGATCGGTAATACGCAGTATTTT. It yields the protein CASSYWTGGIGNTQYF.

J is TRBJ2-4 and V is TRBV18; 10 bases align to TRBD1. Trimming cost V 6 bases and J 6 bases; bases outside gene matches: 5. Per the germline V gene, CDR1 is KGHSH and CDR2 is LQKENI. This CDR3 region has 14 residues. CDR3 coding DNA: TGTGCCAGCTCGCCGGGACAGGGGTTAAACATTCAGTACTTC. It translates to CASSPGQGLNIQYF.

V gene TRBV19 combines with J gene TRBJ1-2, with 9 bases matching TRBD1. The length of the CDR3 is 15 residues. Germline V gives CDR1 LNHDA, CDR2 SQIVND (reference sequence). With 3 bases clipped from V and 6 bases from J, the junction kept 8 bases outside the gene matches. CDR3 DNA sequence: TGTGCCAGTAGTATCTGGGGACAGGGAGGAAATGGCTACACCTTC. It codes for CASSIWGQGGNGYTF.

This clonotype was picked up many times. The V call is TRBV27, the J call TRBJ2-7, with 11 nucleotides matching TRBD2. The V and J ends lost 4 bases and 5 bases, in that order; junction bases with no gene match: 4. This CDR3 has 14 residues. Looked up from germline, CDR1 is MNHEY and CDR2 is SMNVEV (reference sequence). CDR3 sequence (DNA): TGTGCCAGCAGTTCTAGCGGGAGGTCCCACGAGCAGTACTTC. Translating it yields CASSSSGRSHEQYF.

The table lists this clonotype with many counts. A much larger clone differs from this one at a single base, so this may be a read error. CDR3: CASSLGHEAFF. CDR3 nucleotide sequence: TGTGCCAGCAGCTTAGGGCATGAAGCTTTCTTT. The chain couples TRBV11-2 to TRBJ1-1, with unresolved D. The CDR3 runs to 11 residues. Per the germline V gene, CDR1 is SGHAT and CDR2 is FQNNGV. The ends were cut back, 1 base at V and 7 bases at J, with 4 bases in the middle.

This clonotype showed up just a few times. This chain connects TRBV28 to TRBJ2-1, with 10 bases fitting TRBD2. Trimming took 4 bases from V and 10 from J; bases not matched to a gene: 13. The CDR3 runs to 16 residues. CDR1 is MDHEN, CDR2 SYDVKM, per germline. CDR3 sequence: CASSSLAGGGGGEQFF. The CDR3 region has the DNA TGTGCCAGCAGTTCTTTAGCGGGAGGAGGAGGGGGGGAGCAGTTCTTC.